The clone carrying this T cell receptor beta chain came up a few times. Its specificity is not known. The data are from a study of CD8 T cells in ankylosing spondylitis. Library preparation for TCR beta used quantitative 5'-RACE with molecular barcodes. Using its own MiXCR run on the 5' RACE reads, TCRdb lists one record per CDR3 protein. This table holds around 770,000 distinct CDR3 sequences, 15% to 20% found once. Study-wide points: Ankylosing spondylitis blood appeared to be characterized by a TCR beta motif of eight highly homologous variants.

V was trimmed by 7 bases and J by 1 base, leaving 11 bases between them. The CDR3 runs to 13 residues. This receptor was identified in a male donor with ankylosing spondylitis. The chain uses TRBV12-3 or TRBV12-4 and TRBJ2-7; unclear D gene. Source material: blood, either unsorted or a sorted T cell fraction (not recorded which). In nucleotides, the CDR3 is TGTGCCAGCACCGACGGCTATTCCTACGAGCAGTACTTC. Amino acid sequence: CASTDGYSYEQYF.